The 9 T cell receptor beta chains below all came from one sample that was sequenced in a study of T cells expressing NK-cell markers. TCRdb processed the 5' RACE reads again and assigns one entry to each CDR3 protein, with no DNA. This sample's clone table lists around 280,000 distinct CDR3 sequences. Sequences were obtained from blood T cells: a sorted CD56 or NKG2C T cell subset, CD4+ or CD8+ T cells, or bulk PBMC T cells (not recorded which). The receptors were gathered from a man between 18 and 29 years old in good health.

The J gene is TRBJ1-5, the V gene TRBV5-1; TCRdb designates TRBD1, a call that cannot be tested without DNA. Germline-derived CDR1 and CDR2 are SGHRS and YFSETQ. CDR3 length: 15 amino acids. CDR3: CASSLDRAQNQPQHF.

The chain uses TRBV10-3 and TRBJ2-1; TCRdb returns TRBD1, unconfirmable since there is no DNA. This CDR3 has 14 amino acids. Germline CDR1 reads ENHRY; CDR2 reads SYGVKD. The CDR3 here is CAISKDRGVNEQFF.

CDR3 region: CSVVFRYPNEQFF. The rearrangement joins TRBV29-1 to TRBJ2-1. This CDR3 comprises 13 residues. Germline CDR1 reads SQVTM; CDR2 reads ANQGSEA.

The chain couples TRBV20-1 to TRBJ2-1; TCRdb gives TRBD1 as the D gene, but with no DNA this cannot be confirmed. This CDR3 spans 14 amino acids. Germline V gene lookup returns CDR1 DFQATT and CDR2 SNEGSKA (reference sequence). The CDR3 here is CSAKDRVAYNEQFF.

The chain has TRBV20-1 and TRBJ2-1; the TRBD1 assignment by TCRdb is unverifiable without DNA. The germline V gene encodes CDR1 DFQATT and CDR2 SNEGSKA (reference sequence). This CDR3 is 12 amino acids long. The CDR3 protein is CSATTGYGEQFF.

This chain connects TRBV5-1 to TRBJ1-6. Germline values: CDR1 SGHRS, CDR2 YFSETQ. The CDR3 runs 15 residues. The CDR3 is CASSLDRGLNSPLHF.

The chain recombines TRBV29-1 with TRBJ2-3; TCRdb calls TRBD2, which cannot be checked without DNA. Germline-derived CDR1 and CDR2 are SQVTM and ANQGSEA. The CDR3 covers 12 residues. CDR3: CSVAPSTDTQYF.

The J gene is TRBJ1-1, the V gene TRBV20-1; the TCRdb D gene call, TRBD1, has no DNA to confirm it. The CDR3 extends over 14 amino acids. CDR1 is DFQATT, CDR2 SNEGSKA, per germline (reference sequence). The CDR3 reads CSAAPGRVNTEAFF.

CDR3 in amino acids: CASSYPGVYNEQFF. This chain connects TRBV11-2 to TRBJ2-1. The CDR3 sequence is 14 residues long. Germline V gene sequence: CDR1 SGHAT, CDR2 FQNNGV.